This TCR beta chain was recorded in a study of T cell changes during pregnancy in multiple sclerosis. This CDR3 region has 15 residues. The V segment lost 3 bases and the J segment 0 bases; nucleotides outside the gene matches: 5. CDR1 and CDR2 (germline): GTSNPN, SVGIG (reference sequence). The data were produced by immunoSEQ multiplex PCR, yet TCRdb's version contains in-frame clones alone and is incomplete. The repertoire consists of tens of thousands of clones, with 85% to 95% occurring once and the leading ten covering about 1.4%. The source material was peripheral blood, sampled in the third trimester of pregnancy. This chain uses TRBV30 with TRBJ1-5, with 7 bases matching TRBD1. The TCR sequence derives from a female donor in good health, enrolled as a control in a pregnancy study. CDR3: CAWRDGQVSNQPQHF. The CDR3 DNA follows: TGTGCCTGGAGAGACGGACAGGTTAGCAATCAGCCCCAGCATTTT.